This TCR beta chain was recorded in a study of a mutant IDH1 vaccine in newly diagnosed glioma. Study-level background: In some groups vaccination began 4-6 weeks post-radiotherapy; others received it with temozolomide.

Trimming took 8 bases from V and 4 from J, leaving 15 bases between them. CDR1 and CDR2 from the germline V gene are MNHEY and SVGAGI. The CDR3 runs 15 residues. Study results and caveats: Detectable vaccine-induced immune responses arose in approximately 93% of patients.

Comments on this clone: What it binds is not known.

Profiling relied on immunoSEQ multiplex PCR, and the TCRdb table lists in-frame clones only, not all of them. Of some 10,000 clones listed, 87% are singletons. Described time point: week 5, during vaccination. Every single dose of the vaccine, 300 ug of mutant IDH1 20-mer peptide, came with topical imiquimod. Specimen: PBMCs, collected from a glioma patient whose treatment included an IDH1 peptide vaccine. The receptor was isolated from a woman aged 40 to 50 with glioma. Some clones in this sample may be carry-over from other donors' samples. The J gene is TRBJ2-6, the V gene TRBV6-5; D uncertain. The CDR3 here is CASPDLIVGANVLTF. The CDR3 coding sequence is TGTGCCAGCCCCGACCTGATCGTGGGGGCCAACGTCCTGACTTTC.